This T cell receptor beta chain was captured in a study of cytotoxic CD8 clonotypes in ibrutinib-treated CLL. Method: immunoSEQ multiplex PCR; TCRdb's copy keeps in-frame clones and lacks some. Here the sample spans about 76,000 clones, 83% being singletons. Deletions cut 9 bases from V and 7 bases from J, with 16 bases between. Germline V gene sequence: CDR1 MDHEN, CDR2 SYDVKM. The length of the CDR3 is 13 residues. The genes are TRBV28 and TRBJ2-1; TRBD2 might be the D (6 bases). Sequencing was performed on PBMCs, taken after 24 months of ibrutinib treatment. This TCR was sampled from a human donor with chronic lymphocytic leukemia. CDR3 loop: CASWRRAGNEQFF. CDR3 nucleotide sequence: TGTGCCAGTTGGAGGAGGGCCGGGAATGAGCAGTTCTTC. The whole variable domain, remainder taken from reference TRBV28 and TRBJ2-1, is DVKVTQSSRYLVKRTGEKVFLECVQDMDHENMFWYRQDPGLGLRLIYFSYDVKMKEKGDIPEGYSVSREKKERFSLILESASTNQTSMYLCASWRRAGNEQFFGPGTRLTVL.